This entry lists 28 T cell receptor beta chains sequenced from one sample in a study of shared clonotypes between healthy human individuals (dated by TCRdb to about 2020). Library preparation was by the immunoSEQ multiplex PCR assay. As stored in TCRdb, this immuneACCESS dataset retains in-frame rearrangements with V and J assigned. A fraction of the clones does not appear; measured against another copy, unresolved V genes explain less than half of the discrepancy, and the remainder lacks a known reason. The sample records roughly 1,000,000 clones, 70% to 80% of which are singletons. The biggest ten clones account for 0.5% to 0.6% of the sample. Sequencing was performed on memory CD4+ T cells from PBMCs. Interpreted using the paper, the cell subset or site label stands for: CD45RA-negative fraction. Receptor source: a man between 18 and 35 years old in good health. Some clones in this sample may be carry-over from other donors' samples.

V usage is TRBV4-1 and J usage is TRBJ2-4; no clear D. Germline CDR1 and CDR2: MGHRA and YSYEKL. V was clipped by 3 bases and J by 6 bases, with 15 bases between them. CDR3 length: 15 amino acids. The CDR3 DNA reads TGCGCCAGCAGCCACCCCCGAATTGCTGGAAACATTCAGTACTTC. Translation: CASSHPRIAGNIQYF.

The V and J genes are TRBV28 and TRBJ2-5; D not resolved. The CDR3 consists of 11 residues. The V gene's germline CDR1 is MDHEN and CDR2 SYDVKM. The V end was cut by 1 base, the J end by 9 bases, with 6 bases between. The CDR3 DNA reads TGTGCCAGCAGTTTATACGGACCCCAGTACTTC. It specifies CASSLYGPQYF. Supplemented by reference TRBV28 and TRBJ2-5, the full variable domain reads DVKVTQSSRYLVKRTGEKVFLECVQDMDHENMFWYRQDPGLGLRLIYFSYDVKMKEKGDIPEGYSVSREKKERFSLILESASTNQTSMYLCASSLYGPQYFGPGTRLLVL.

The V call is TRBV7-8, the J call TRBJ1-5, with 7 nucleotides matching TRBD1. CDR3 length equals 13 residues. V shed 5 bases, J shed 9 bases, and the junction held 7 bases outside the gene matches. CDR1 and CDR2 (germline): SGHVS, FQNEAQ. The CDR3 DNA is TGTGCCAGCAGCCAAGACAGGGTGAGGCCCCAGCATTTT. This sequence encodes CASSQDRVRPQHF.

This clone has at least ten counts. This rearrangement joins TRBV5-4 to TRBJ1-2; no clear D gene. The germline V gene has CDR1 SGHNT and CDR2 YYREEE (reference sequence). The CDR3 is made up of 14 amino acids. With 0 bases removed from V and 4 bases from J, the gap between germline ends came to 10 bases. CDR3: CASSLEQRPYGYTF. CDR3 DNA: TGTGCCAGCAGCTTGGAACAGCGTCCCTATGGCTACACCTTC. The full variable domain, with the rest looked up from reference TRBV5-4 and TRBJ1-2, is ETGVTQSPTHLIKTRGQQVTLRCSSQSGHNTVSWYQQALGQGPQFIFQYYREEENGRGNFPPRFSGLQFPNYSSELNVNALELDDSALYLCASSLEQRPYGYTFGSGTRLTVV.

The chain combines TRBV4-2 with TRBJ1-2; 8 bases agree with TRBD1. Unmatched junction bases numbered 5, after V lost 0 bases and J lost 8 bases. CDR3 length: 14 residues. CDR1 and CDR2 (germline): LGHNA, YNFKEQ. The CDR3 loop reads CASSQDRGPWGYTF. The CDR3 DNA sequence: TGTGCCAGCAGCCAAGACAGGGGGCCTTGGGGCTACACCTTC.

The CDR3 DNA sequence: TGTGCCAGCTCATATGACACCGGGGAGCTGTTTTTT. Its translation is CASSYDTGELFF. J is TRBJ2-2 and V is TRBV18; D remains unclear. The CDR3 is 12 amino acids. Germline values: CDR1 KGHSH, CDR2 LQKENI. The V end lost 5 bases, the J end lost 3 bases, and 4 bases lay between the germline ends.

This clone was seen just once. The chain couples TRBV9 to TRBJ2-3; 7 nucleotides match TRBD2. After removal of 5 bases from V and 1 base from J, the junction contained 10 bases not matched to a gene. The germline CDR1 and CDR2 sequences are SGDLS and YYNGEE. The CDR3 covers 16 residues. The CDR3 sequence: CASSLGGRRGTDTQYF. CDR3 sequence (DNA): TGTGCCAGCAGTCTCGGCGGGAGAAGGGGCACAGATACGCAGTATTTT. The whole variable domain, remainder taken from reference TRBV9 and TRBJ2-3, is DSGVTQTPKHLITATGQRVTLRCSPRSGDLSVYWYQQSLDQGLQFLIQYYNGEERAKGNILERFSAQQFPDLHSELNLSSLELGDSALYFCASSLGGRRGTDTQYFGPGTRLTVL.

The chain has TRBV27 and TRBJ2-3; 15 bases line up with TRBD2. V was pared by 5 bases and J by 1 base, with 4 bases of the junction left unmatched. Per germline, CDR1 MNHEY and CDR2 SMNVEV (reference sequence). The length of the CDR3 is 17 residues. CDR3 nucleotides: TGTGCCAGCAGTACGGGACTAGCGGGAGGCCGCACAGATACGCAGTATTTT. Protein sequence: CASSTGLAGGRTDTQYF.

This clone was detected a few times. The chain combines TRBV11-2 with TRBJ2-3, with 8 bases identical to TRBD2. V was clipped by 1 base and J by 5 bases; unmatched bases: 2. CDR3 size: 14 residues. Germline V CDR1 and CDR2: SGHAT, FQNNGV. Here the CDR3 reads CASSLAGGQDTQYF. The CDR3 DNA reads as TGTGCCAGCAGCTTAGCGGGAGGGCAAGATACGCAGTATTTT.

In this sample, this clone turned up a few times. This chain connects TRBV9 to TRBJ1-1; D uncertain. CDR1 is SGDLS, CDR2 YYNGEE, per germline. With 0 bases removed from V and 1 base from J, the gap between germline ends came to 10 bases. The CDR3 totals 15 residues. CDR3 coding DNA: TGTGCCAGCAGCGTAGCTAGCACTGAGAACACTGAAGCTTTCTTT. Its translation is CASSVASTENTEAFF.

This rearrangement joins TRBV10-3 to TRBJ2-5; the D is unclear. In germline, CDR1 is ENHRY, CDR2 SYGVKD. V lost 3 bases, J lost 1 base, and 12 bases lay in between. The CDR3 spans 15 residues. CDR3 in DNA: TGTGCCATCAGTGATTCCAGGAGAATCCAAGAGACCCAGTACTTC. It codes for CAISDSRRIQETQYF.

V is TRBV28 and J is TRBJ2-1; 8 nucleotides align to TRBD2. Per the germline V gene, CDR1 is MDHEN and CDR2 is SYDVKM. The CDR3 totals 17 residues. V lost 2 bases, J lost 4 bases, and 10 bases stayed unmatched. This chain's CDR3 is CASSLLRRERGYNEQFF. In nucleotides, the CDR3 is TGTGCCAGCAGTTTACTTCGGCGGGAGCGGGGGTACAATGAGCAGTTCTTC.

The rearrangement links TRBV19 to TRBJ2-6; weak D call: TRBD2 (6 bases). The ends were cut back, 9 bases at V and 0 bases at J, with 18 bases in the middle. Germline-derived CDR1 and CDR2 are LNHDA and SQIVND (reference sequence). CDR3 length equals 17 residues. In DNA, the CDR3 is TGTGCCAGCCGACCGGGGGTATGGGGCTCTGGGGCCAACGTCCTGACTTTC. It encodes CASRPGVWGSGANVLTF. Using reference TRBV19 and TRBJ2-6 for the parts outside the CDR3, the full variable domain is DGGITQSPKYLFRKEGQNVTLSCEQNLNHDAMYWYRQDPGQGLRLIYYSQIVNDFQKGDIAEGYSVSREKKESFPLTVTSAQKNPTAFYLCASRPGVWGSGANVLTFGAGSRLTVL.

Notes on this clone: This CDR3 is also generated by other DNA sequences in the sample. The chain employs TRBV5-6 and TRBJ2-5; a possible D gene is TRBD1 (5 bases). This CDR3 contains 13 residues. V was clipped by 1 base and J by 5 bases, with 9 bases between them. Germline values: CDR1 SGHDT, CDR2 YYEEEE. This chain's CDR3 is CASSLRGSETQYF. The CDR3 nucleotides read TGTGCCAGCAGCTTGAGGGGCTCGGAGACCCAGTACTTC.

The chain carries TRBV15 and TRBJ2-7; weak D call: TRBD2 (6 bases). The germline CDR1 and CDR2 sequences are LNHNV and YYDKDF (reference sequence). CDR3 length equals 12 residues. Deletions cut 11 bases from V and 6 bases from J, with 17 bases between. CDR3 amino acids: CASGLLYAEQYF. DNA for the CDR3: TGTGCCTCGGGACTCCTCTACGCCGAGCAGTACTTC.

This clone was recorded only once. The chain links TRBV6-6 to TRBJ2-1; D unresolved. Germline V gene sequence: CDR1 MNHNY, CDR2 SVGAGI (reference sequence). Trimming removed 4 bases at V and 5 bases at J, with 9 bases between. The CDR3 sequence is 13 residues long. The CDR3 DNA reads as TGTGCCAGCAGTTCCTTTTTTGACAATGAGCAGTTCTTC. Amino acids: CASSSFFDNEQFF.

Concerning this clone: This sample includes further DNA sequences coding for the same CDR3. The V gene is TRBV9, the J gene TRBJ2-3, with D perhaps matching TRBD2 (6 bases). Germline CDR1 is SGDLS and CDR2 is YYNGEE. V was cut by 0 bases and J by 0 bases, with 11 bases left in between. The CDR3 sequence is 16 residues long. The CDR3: CASSVVGGVSTDTQYF. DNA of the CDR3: TGTGCCAGCAGCGTAGTGGGCGGGGTGAGCACAGATACGCAGTATTTT.

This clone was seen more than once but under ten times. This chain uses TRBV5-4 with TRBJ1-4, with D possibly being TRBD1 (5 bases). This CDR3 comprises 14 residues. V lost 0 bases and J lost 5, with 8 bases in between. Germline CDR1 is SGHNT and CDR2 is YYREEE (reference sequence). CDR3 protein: CASSLAGINEKLFF. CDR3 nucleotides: TGTGCCAGCAGCTTGGCAGGGATAAATGAAAAACTGTTTTTT. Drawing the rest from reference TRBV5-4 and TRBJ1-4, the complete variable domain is ETGVTQSPTHLIKTRGQQVTLRCSSQSGHNTVSWYQQALGQGPQFIFQYYREEENGRGNFPPRFSGLQFPNYSSELNVNALELDDSALYLCASSLAGINEKLFFGSGTQLSVL.

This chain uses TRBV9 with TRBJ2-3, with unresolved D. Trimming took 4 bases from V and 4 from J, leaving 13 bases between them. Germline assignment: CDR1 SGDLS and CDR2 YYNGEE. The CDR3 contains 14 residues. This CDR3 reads CASSPSGSADTQYF. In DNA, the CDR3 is TGTGCCAGCAGCCCGTCGGGTTCCGCAGATACGCAGTATTTT.

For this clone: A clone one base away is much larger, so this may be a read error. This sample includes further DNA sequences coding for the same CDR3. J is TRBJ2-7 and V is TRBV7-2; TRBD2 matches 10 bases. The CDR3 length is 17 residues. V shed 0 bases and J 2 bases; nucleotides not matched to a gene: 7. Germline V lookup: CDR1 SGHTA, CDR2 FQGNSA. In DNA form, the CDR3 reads TGTGCCAGCAGCTTAGCGGGGCTAGCGGGGGATCCCTACGAGCAGTACTTC. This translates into CASSLAGLAGDPYEQYF.

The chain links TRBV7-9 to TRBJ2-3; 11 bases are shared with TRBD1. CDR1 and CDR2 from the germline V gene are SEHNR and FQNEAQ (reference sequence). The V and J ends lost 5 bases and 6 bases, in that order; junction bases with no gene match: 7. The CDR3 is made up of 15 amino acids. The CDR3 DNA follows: TGTGCCAGCAGCCTTAGGACAGGGGGCGATGATACGCAGTATTTT. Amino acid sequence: CASSLRTGGDDTQYF. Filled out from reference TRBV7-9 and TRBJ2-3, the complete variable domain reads DTGVSQNPRHKITKRGQNVTFRCDPISEHNRLYWYRQTLGQGPEFLTYFQNEAQLEKSRLLSDRFSAERPKGSFSTLEIQRTEQGDSAMYLCASSLRTGGDDTQYFGPGTRLTVL.

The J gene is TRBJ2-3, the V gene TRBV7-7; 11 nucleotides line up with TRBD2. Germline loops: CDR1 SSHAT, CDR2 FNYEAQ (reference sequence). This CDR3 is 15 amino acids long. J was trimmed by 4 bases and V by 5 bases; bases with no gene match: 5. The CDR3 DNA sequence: TGTGCCAGCAGCCTGCTTAGCGGGAGGGCAGATACGCAGTATTTT. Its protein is CASSLLSGRADTQYF.

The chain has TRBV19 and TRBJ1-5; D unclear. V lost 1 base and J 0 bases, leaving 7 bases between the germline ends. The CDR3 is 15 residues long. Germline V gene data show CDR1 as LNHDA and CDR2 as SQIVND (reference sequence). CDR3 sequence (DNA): TGTGCCAGTAGTATAGCCAGTAATAGCAATCAGCCCCAGCATTTT. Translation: CASSIASNSNQPQHF.

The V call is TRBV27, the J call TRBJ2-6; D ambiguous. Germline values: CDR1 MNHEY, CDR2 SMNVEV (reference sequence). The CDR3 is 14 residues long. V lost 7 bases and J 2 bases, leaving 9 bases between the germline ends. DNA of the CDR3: TGTGCCAGCACTTCCCTACCTGGGGCCAACGTCCTGACTTTC. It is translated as CASTSLPGANVLTF.

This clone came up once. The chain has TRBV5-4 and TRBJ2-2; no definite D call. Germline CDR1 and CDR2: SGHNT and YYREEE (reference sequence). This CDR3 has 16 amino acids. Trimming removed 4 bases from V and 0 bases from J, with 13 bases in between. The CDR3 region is CASSPKRLANTGELFF. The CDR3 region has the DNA TGTGCCAGCAGCCCGAAGAGATTGGCGAACACCGGGGAGCTGTTTTTT. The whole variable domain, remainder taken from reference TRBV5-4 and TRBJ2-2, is ETGVTQSPTHLIKTRGQQVTLRCSSQSGHNTVSWYQQALGQGPQFIFQYYREEENGRGNFPPRFSGLQFPNYSSELNVNALELDDSALYLCASSPKRLANTGELFFGEGSRLTVL.

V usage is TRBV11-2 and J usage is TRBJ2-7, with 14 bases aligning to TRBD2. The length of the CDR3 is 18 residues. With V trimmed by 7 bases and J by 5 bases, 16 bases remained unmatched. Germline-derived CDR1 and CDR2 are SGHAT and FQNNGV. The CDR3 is CASTDPGLAGVESNEQYF. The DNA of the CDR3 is TGTGCCAGCACGGACCCGGGACTAGCGGGAGTGGAGTCGAACGAGCAGTACTTC.

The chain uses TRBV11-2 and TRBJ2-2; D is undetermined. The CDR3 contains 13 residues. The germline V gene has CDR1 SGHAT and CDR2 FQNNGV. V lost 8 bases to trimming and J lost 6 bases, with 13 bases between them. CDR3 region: CASGEGYAGELFF. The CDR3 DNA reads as TGTGCCAGCGGGGAAGGTTACGCCGGGGAGCTGTTTTTT.

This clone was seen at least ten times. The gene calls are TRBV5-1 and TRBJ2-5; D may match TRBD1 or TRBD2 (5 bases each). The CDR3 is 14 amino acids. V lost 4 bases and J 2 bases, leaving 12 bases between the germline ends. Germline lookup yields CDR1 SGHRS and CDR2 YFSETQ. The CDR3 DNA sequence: TGCGCCAGCAGCCTGCCTGGGGGACAAGAGACCCAGTACTTC. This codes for CASSLPGGQETQYF.